These 32 T cell receptor beta chains originate from one sample sequenced in a study of blood T cells in healthy people across ages. PCR was performed a second time for about 7 to 12 cycles using a sample-barcoded 5' primer and a J-beta primer mix. TCRdb reanalysed the 5' RACE reads using MiXCR and keeps one entry per CDR3 protein. The sample consists of roughly 1,300,000 distinct CDR3 sequences, 45% to 70% of them appearing once. What was sequenced was blood. The receptors shown here come from a man younger than 35 in good health.

Here the CDR3 DNA reads TGTGCCAGCAGTCGAGGCTGGGTATCCTACGAGCAGTACTTC. It specifies CASSRGWVSYEQYF. The chain couples TRBV6-6 to TRBJ2-7; D remains ambiguous. This CDR3 has 14 amino acids. Germline V lookup: CDR1 MNHNY, CDR2 SVGAGI (reference sequence). The V and J ends lost 5 bases and 1 base respectively, with 12 bases between them.

The chain recombines TRBV3-1 with TRBJ1-5; the D is unclear. This CDR3 has 15 amino acids. Trimming removed 1 base from V and 4 bases from J, with 11 bases in between. Germline values: CDR1 LGHDT, CDR2 YNNKEL (reference sequence). CDR3 DNA sequence: TGTGCCAGCAGCCAAGGTTATCAACAAAATCAGCCCCAGCATTTT. Translated, it gives CASSQGYQQNQPQHF.

A word on this clonotype: A junction end diverges from the germline sequence, so it may reflect a read error. The V call is TRBV7-7, the J call TRBJ2-1, with D tentatively TRBD2 (5 bases). Germline CDR1 is SSHAT and CDR2 is FNYEAQ (reference sequence). There are 13 residues in the CDR3. CDR3 nucleotide sequence: TGTGCTAGCAGCTTTGCATCCGGGGATGAGCAGTTCTTC. Translating it yields CASSFASGDEQFF.

This rearrangement joins TRBV4-1 to TRBJ1-5; D may be TRBD1 (5 bases). V dropped 0 bases and J dropped 4 bases, with 13 bases sitting between them. This CDR3 is 16 amino acids long. Germline V gene lookup returns CDR1 MGHRA and CDR2 YSYEKL. The CDR3 loop reads CASSQDPGRRNQPQHF. The CDR3 nucleotides read TGCGCCAGCAGCCAAGACCCGGGACGGAGAAATCAGCCCCAGCATTTT.

V usage is TRBV7-2 and J usage is TRBJ2-2, with TRBD2 matching over 7 bases. Trimming at V came to 6 bases and at J to 6 bases, leaving 10 bases not matched to a gene. The CDR3 extends over 15 amino acids. The V gene's germline CDR1 is SGHTA and CDR2 FQGNSA. The CDR3, as DNA: TGTGCCAGCAGTAAACCGGGACTAAGTCCCGGGGAGCTGTTTTTT. Protein product: CASSKPGLSPGELFF.

This clonotype was counted only a few times. The chain links TRBV20-1 to TRBJ2-1, with 8 bases that match TRBD2. CDR1 is DFQATT and CDR2 is SNEGSKA in the germline V gene (reference sequence). The CDR3 is made up of 15 amino acids. The J segment lost 4 bases and the V segment lost 5 bases, leaving 10 bases of the junction unmatched. This chain's CDR3 is CSAGVSGASYNEQFF. CDR3 nucleotides: TGCAGTGCTGGGGTTAGCGGGGCTTCTTACAATGAGCAGTTCTTC.

This clonotype was observed a handful of times. This chain joins TRBV4-3 and TRBJ2-7, with unresolved D. This CDR3 spans 15 amino acids. Trimming removed 0 bases at V and 2 bases at J, with 11 bases between. Germline V gives CDR1 LGHNA, CDR2 YSLEER. The DNA for the CDR3 is TGCGCCAGCAGCCAAGAAATAACAGATACCTACGAGCAGTACTTC. Translation gives CASSQEITDTYEQYF.

The J gene is TRBJ2-1, the V gene TRBV4-2; perhaps TRBD2 as D (5 bases). With 0 bases removed from V and 9 bases from J, the gap between germline ends came to 9 bases. The germline CDR1 and CDR2 sequences are LGHNA and YNFKEQ. CDR3 length equals 13 residues. The CDR3 nucleotides read TGTGCCAGCAGCCAAGAGGGAGTCGGTGAGCAGTTCTTC. Translating it yields CASSQEGVGEQFF.

Notes on this clonotype: Sequence at one end of the junction differs from germline and may be a read error. This chain uses TRBV4-3 with TRBJ1-1; D unresolved. CDR1 and CDR2 from the germline V gene are LGHNA and YSLEER. The CDR3 contains 14 residues. The CDR3: CVSSQWRPNTEAFF. For the CDR3, the DNA is TGCGTCAGCAGCCAATGGAGGCCGAACACTGAAGCTTTCTTT.

This clonotype occurred many times. The chain combines TRBV29-1 with TRBJ2-7; D perhaps matches TRBD2 (6 bases). Trimming removed 6 bases at V and 4 bases at J, with 22 bases between. The CDR3 runs 15 residues. The germline V gene encodes CDR1 SQVTM and CDR2 ANQGSEA. The CDR3 loop reads CSVGTPGVSEYEQYF. Here the CDR3 DNA reads TGCAGCGTGGGGACTCCTGGGGTCTCTGAATACGAGCAGTACTTC.

The chain has TRBV27 and TRBJ2-4; weak D call: TRBD1 (5 bases). TRBJ2-7 matches the DNA end more closely, so the J call is doubtful. The CDR3 has 13 amino acids. Germline V CDR1 and CDR2: MNHEY, SMNVEV (reference sequence). CDR3 amino acids: CASLGLNSYEQYF. The DNA for the CDR3 is TGTGCCAGTTTGGGGCTAAACTCCTACGAGCAGTACTTC.

The J gene is TRBJ2-7, the V gene TRBV11-2; D tentatively reads TRBD1 or TRBD2 (6 bases each). The V end was cut by 5 bases, the J end by 3 bases, with 23 bases between. The CDR3 consists of 17 residues. Germline-derived CDR1 and CDR2 are SGHAT and FQNNGV. CDR3 region: CASSPWPGASASYEQYF. In DNA, the CDR3 is TGTGCCAGCAGCCCTTGGCCAGGGGCTAGCGCTAGCTACGAGCAGTACTTC.

This clonotype has a handful of counts. This chain connects TRBV27 to TRBJ2-3; the D gene could be TRBD1 or TRBD2 (5 bases each). The germline gives CDR1 MNHEY, CDR2 SMNVEV (reference sequence). Trimming cost V 6 bases and J 1 base, with 17 bases left between them. This CDR3 is built from 16 residues. CDR3 loop: CASSPGPRPGTDTQYF. DNA for the CDR3: TGTGCCAGCAGCCCGGGACCCAGGCCGGGCACAGATACGCAGTATTTT.

In its sample, this clonotype was seen a few times. The rearrangement joins TRBV20-1 to TRBJ2-3, with TRBD2 as a possible D gene (7 bases). CDR1 DFQATT and CDR2 SNEGSKA come from the germline V gene (reference sequence). The CDR3 is 11 amino acids. CDR3 nucleotide sequence: TGCGGTGGGGGGGCCCCAGATACGCAGTATTTT. Its protein is CGGGAPDTQYF.

The chain uses TRBV29-1 and TRBJ1-5; D remains unclear. CDR1 SQVTM and CDR2 ANQGSEA come from the germline V gene. V was trimmed by 5 bases and J by 3 bases, leaving 8 bases between them. The CDR3 length is 12 residues. In DNA, the CDR3 is TGCAGCGTTCGGACGGACAATCAGCCCCAGCATTTT. Its protein is CSVRTDNQPQHF.

The V call is TRBV5-1, the J call TRBJ2-3; 10 bases match TRBD2. Trimming removed 5 bases from V and 3 bases from J; junction bases left unmatched: 6. Germline values: CDR1 SGHRS, CDR2 YFSETQ. The CDR3 has 15 residues. CDR3 DNA: TGCGCCAGCAGTCATACTAGCGGGATTACAGATACGCAGTATTTT. Translated, it gives CASSHTSGITDTQYF.

A few counts support this clonotype. The chain employs TRBV4-1 and TRBJ2-1, with D perhaps TRBD2 (5 bases). Per the germline V gene, CDR1 is MGHRA and CDR2 is YSYEKL. The CDR3 totals 15 residues. With 3 bases removed from V and 4 bases from J, the gap between germline ends came to 13 bases. CDR3 sequence (DNA): TGCGCCAGCAGCCACCCCAGAGGGCCATACAATGAGCAGTTCTTC. Translating it yields CASSHPRGPYNEQFF.

The V gene is TRBV2, the J gene TRBJ2-7; TRBD2 agrees at 13 bases. V shed 3 bases and J 2 bases; nucleotides not matched to a gene: 7. CDR1 is SNHLY and CDR2 is FYNNEI in the germline V gene. The CDR3 length is 17 residues. The CDR3 sequence is CASSDLGLAGTPYEQYF. Written as DNA, the CDR3 is TGTGCCAGCAGTGACTTGGGACTAGCGGGGACTCCCTACGAGCAGTACTTC.

The V call is TRBV12-3 or TRBV12-4, the J call TRBJ2-7; D is perhaps TRBD1 (6 bases). The ends were cut back, 6 bases at V and 2 bases at J, with 17 bases in the middle. This CDR3 spans 15 amino acids. Written as DNA, the CDR3 is TGTGCCAGCAGAAGAACAGGGCGCCCGACCTACGAGCAGTACTTC. It is translated as CASRRTGRPTYEQYF.

V is TRBV6-2 or TRBV6-3 and J is TRBJ2-5; D not certain. The V end was cut by 6 bases, the J end by 4 bases, with 6 bases between. Looked up from germline, CDR1 is MNHEY and CDR2 is SVGEGT. The CDR3 length is 11 residues. The DNA for the CDR3 is TGTGCCAGCAGGAAACGAGAGACCCAGTACTTC. Protein product: CASRKRETQYF.

This clonotype was found a few times. V and J are TRBV12-3 or TRBV12-4 and TRBJ1-2; D perhaps matches TRBD1 (6 bases). Trimming stripped 3 bases from V and 4 bases from J, with 12 bases between. The CDR3 runs 14 residues. For the CDR3, the DNA is TGTGCCAGCAGTTTTGGGGGGCAAGGCTATGGCTACACCTTC. It translates to CASSFGGQGYGYTF.

The rearrangement links TRBV25-1 to TRBJ1-2, with 9 bases lining up with TRBD1. The CDR3 is 16 residues long. The germline gives CDR1 MGHDK, CDR2 SYGVNS. With 2 bases clipped from V and 5 bases from J, the junction kept 9 bases outside the gene matches. The CDR3 loop reads CASSEPKTGGGYGYTF. The CDR3 nucleotides read TGTGCCAGCAGTGAACCTAAAACAGGGGGCGGGTATGGCTACACCTTC.

This clonotype was picked up a small number of times. This chain joins TRBV6-6 and TRBJ2-7, with TRBD2 matching over 10 bases. The V gene end was trimmed by 4 bases and the J gene end by 4 bases; junction bases not matched to a gene: 7. The germline V gene encodes CDR1 MNHNY and CDR2 SVGAGI (reference sequence). CDR3 length equals 15 residues. CDR3 sequence: CASSSASGSRYEQYF. The CDR3 DNA reads as TGTGCCAGCAGTTCCGCTAGCGGGAGCAGGTACGAGCAGTACTTC.

V usage is TRBV7-2 and J usage is TRBJ2-1; TRBD2 matches 10 bases. The CDR3 contains 17 residues. Germline V CDR1 and CDR2: SGHTA, FQGNSA. With 1 base clipped from V and 7 bases from J, the junction kept 10 bases outside the gene matches. The DNA for the CDR3 is TGTGCCAGCAGCTTAGGGGACCTAGCGGGGGCCGAGAATGAGCAGTTCTTC. This translates into CASSLGDLAGAENEQFF.

This clonotype was counted between two and nine times. V usage is TRBV7-6 and J usage is TRBJ2-1; 8 positions match TRBD1. V gave up 3 bases and J gave up 8 bases; unmatched junction bases: 3. Germline loops: CDR1 SGHVS, CDR2 FNYEAQ. This CDR3 contains 13 residues. CDR3: CASSFAGGDEQFF. Here the CDR3 DNA reads TGTGCCAGCAGCTTCGCAGGGGGCGATGAGCAGTTCTTC.

CDR3 loop: CASSLVPTPEETQYF. The CDR3 region has the DNA TGCGCCAGCAGCTTGGTGCCGACGCCGGAAGAGACCCAGTACTTC. The chain links TRBV5-1 to TRBJ2-5; D not resolved. In germline, CDR1 is SGHRS, CDR2 YFSETQ. The CDR3 totals 15 residues. Trimming cost V 0 bases and J 3 bases, with 12 bases left between them.

A few counts support this clonotype. This chain links TRBV4-2 with TRBJ2-3; TRBD2 matches at 7 bases. Germline V gene lookup returns CDR1 LGHNA and CDR2 YNFKEQ. V was pared by 1 base and J by 0 bases, with 16 bases of the junction left unmatched. The CDR3 spans 20 residues. The CDR3 DNA reads TGTGCCAGCAGCCAAGCTACCGGGCCCCTGAGCGGGGAGAGCACAGATACGCAGTATTTT. Translating gives CASSQATGPLSGESTDTQYF.

This clonotype was observed a handful of times. The J gene is TRBJ2-7, the V gene TRBV10-3; 8 nucleotides align to TRBD1. There are 17 residues in the CDR3. The V gene end was trimmed by 2 bases and the J gene end by 3 bases; junction bases not matched to a gene: 12. Per germline, CDR1 ENHRY and CDR2 SYGVKD. The CDR3 sequence is CAISETSGRQGRYEQYF. DNA for the CDR3: TGTGCCATCAGTGAGACATCGGGGAGACAGGGGCGCTACGAGCAGTACTTC.

The chain uses TRBV6-4 and TRBJ2-1, with 10 bases fitting TRBD2. The germline CDR1 and CDR2 sequences are MRHNA and SNTAGT. This CDR3 spans 17 amino acids. Trimming at V came to 0 bases and at J to 6 bases, leaving 8 bases not matched to a gene. CDR3 nucleotide sequence: TGTGCCAGCAGTGACTCGTTTTCTAGCGGGAGTTCCAATGAGCAGTTCTTC. It translates to CASSDSFSSGSSNEQFF.

The chain uses TRBV29-1 and TRBJ2-7; the D is unclear. With 6 bases removed from V and 3 bases from J, the gap between germline ends came to 9 bases. Germline CDR1 reads SQVTM; CDR2 reads ANQGSEA. This CDR3 is 11 amino acids long. The CDR3 DNA reads TGCAGCGTAGATCTGGGCTACGAGCAGTACTTC. Translated, it gives CSVDLGYEQYF.

This clonotype was counted a few times. V gene TRBV20-1 combines with J gene TRBJ2-5; D unclear. Trimming left V 3 bases short and J 5 bases short, with 16 bases between. Germline-derived CDR1 and CDR2 are DFQATT and SNEGSKA (reference sequence). There are 14 residues in the CDR3. Written as DNA, the CDR3 is TGCAGTGCTAGTGAGAACGGCCAAGGGGAGACCCAGTACTTC. This translates into CSASENGQGETQYF.

V usage is TRBV27 and J usage is TRBJ1-5; D is undetermined. CDR3 length: 14 amino acids. Germline V gene lookup returns CDR1 MNHEY and CDR2 SMNVEV (reference sequence). Deletions cut 6 bases from V and 7 bases from J, with 16 bases between. Written as DNA, the CDR3 is TGTGCCAGCAGCCCGACGTCTATCTCGCAGCCCCAGCATTTT. This encodes CASSPTSISQPQHF.